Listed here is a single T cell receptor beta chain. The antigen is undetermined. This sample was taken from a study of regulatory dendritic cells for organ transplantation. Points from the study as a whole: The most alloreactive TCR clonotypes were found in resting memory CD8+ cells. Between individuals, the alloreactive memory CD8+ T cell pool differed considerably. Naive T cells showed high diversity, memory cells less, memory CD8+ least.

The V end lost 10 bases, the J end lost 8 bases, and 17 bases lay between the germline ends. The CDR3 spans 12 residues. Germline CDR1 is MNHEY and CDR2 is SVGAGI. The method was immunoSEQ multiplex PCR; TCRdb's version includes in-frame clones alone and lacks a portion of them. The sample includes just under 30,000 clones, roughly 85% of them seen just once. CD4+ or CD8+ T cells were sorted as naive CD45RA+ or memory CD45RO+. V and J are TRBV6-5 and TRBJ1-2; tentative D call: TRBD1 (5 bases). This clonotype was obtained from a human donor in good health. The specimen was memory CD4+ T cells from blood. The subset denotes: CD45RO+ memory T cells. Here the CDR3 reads CATRWRRGGYTF. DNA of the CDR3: TGTGCCACACGGTGGAGAAGGGGCGGCTACACCTTC.